What follows is one T cell receptor (beta chain) and its context. What it recognizes is unknown. Germline V CDR1 and CDR2: DFQATT, SNEGSKA (reference sequence). The CDR3 sequence is 10 residues long. Before sequencing took place, the ViraFEST assay used viral peptide pools to expand antigen-specific CD4+ T cells. Following 10 days of culture, CD4+ T cells were isolated. Nobody among the vaccine recipients had prior SARS-CoV-2 infection (nucleocapsid antibodies were negative). Measured with immunoSEQ multiplex PCR; TCRdb has only the in-frame clones, and not every one. The repertoire has tens of thousands of clones, about 79% of them found once; the top ten carry 3.5% to 4.5%. The entry originates in a study of vaccination effects on CD4 cells after COVID-19.

Sequencing was performed on CD4+ T cells from PBMCs cultured with HCoV-OC43 spike peptides, taken before COVID-19 vaccination. Subset: HCoV-OC43 spike overlapping peptide pool stimulation. V and J are TRBV20-1 and TRBJ1-2; D is unclear. This sequence was found in a human donor who received a COVID-19 vaccine. The CDR3 sequence is CLGGDYGYTF. DNA for the CDR3: TGCTTAGGAGGAGACTATGGCTACACCTTC.